This T cell receptor beta chain comes out of a study of T-cell memory formation after mild COVID-19 (dated by TCRdb to about 2021). Notes on the research overall: TCR sequence clusters from the two donors were largely donor specific. Longitudinal TCRalpha and TCRbeta repertoire sequencing tracked T-cell clones expanding and contracting after mild COVID-19 in a couple of donors. The cohort comprised two young, previously healthy adult volunteers, one female and one male. The study at large found these results: Contracting CD4+ clones appeared mostly in the CM and EM memory subsets, whereas CD8+ clones were enriched in EMRA. Whether the second-wave clones peaking on day 37 were SARS-CoV-2 specific was not confirmed. Some responding clones were found in pre-infection memory, which suggests that pre-existing cross-reactive memory T cells took part in the SARS-CoV-2 response. The study included only a couple of mild cases, and larger cohorts that include severe cases with pre-infection samples were judged to be necessary. Clones that contracted from day 15 to 85 showed balanced CD4/CD8 phenotypes, whereas a second wave of clones that expanded from day 15 to 37 leaned towards CD4+.

Ficoll-Paque density gradient centrifugation was used to isolate PBMCs. Relative to germline, V is missing 0 bases and J is missing 10 bases, with 3 bases of the junction outside any gene match. The cysteine opens and the phenylalanine closes a CDR3 of 14 amino acids. CDR3 DNA only is kept here, 42 bases in frame from base 1. From a lookup of the germline V gene, CDR1 and CDR2 are SGHTA and FQGNSA. The reads were generated on an Illumina NovaSeq 6000. TCRalpha and TCRbeta cDNA libraries were constructed by 5'RACE with constant-segment primers, with sample barcodes and unique molecular identifiers being introduced. RNA was extracted from every sample with Trizol reagent. Libraries were amplified in two PCR steps, with a second sample barcode and Illumina TruSeq adapters added in the second step. Sequencing of libraries was performed on an Illumina NovaSeq with 2 x 150 bp paired-end reads. In the paper's pipeline: With migec v1.2.7, reads were demultiplexed and then collapsed into UMI-guided consensus sequences. With mixcr v2.1.11, UMI consensuses were aligned to TRA and TRB V and J templates and assembled into clonotypes. A clonotype was counted as expanded or contracted only when both edgeR and NoisET called the clonotype significant, with the noise models trained on biological replicates. For edgeR calls, the thresholds were a false discovery rate-adjusted p below 0.01 and a log2 fold-change of 1. As an exploratory analysis of dynamics, PCA with hierarchical clustering was applied to max-normalized trajectories of the 1000 most abundant clonotypes. Separately sequenced CD4+ and CD8+ repertoires were used to assign the CD4 or CD8 phenotype of responding clones. TCRdb trimmed the raw reads at Q25, called clones with MiXCR and kept productive beta chains. Each entry merges the rows of one CDR3 protein and shows their most common DNA and genes. TCRdb's processing, not the authors' own work, is the source of the V and J calls. The sample table lists fewer than 500,000 distinct CDR3 sequences, approximately 25% of them with a count of one. Approximately 13% of the sample belongs to the ten largest clones.

There are a few counts of this clonotype. This receptor's antigen is unknown. No much larger clonotype is one base removed from it; base qualities were not supplied. Sequencing was done on a sample of PBMCs or a T cell subset sorted from them (not recorded which). This receptor was identified in an adult woman who had mild COVID-19 (a few samples of this study predate the infection). The sample titles of this study are shuffled in the database, so cell type and time point are left out; the donor was told from shared clones. The chain links TRBV7-2 with TRBJ2-1, and TRBD2 aligns with 10 junction nucleotides. The DNA is as follows: TGTGCCAGCAGCTTAGCCTCACTAGCGGGAGAGCAGTTCTTC. This gives the protein CASSLASLAGEQFF.